These 22 T cell receptor beta chains share one sample of origin, sequenced in a study of T-cell reconstitution after alpha-beta-depleted transplantation in children. Using unique molecular identifiers, the investigators prepared the TCRbeta library. MiXCR was run by TCRdb on the PCR reads, yielding one entry per CDR3 protein. Here the sample spans more than 200,000 distinct CDR3 sequences, about 8.4% being singletons. The source was PBMCs, mostly from graft donor cells, collected 360 days after TCRalphabeta/CD19-depleted stem cell transplant. The receptors originated from a male patient aged 2-10 years who had a stem cell transplant for acute myeloid leukemia, so the T cells may come from the graft donor.

On this clonotype: A much larger clone lies a single base off, so this may be a read error. The V and J genes are TRBV7-9 and TRBJ2-1; D remains unclear. Germline CDR1 is SEHNR and CDR2 is FQNEAQ (reference sequence). CDR3 length: 15 amino acids. The CDR3 loop reads CAGSLGRRANNEQFF. The CDR3 region has the DNA TGTGCCGGCAGCTTAGGACGTCGGGCTAACAATGAGCAGTTCTTC. Full variable domain (remainder filled in from reference TRBV7-9 and TRBJ2-1): DTGVSQNPRHKITKRGQNVTFRCDPISEHNRLYWYRQTLGQGPEFLTYFQNEAQLEKSRLLSDRFSAERPKGSFSTLEIQRTEQGDSAMYLCAGSLGRRANNEQFFGPGTRLTVL.

This clonotype has only a few counts. The chain combines TRBV10-3 with TRBJ2-5; D possibly uses TRBD1 or TRBD2 (5 bases each). Per germline, CDR1 ENHRY and CDR2 SYGVKD. Trimming removed 8 bases from V and 4 bases from J, with 8 bases in between. The CDR3 totals 11 residues. In DNA form, the CDR3 reads TGTGCCATCGGTGGGGGAGAGACCCAGTACTTC. Amino acid sequence: CAIGGGETQYF.

Worth noting for this clonotype: Relative to the germline gene, one junction end is altered; a read error may explain this. V and J are TRBV12-3 or TRBV12-4 and TRBJ1-1; maybe TRBD1 (6 bases). The CDR3 length is 14 residues. CDR3 bases: TGTGCCAGCAGTTTGAGACAGGTGAACTCTGAAGCTTTCTTT. This codes for CASSLRQVNSEAFF.

Many counts were recorded for this clonotype. The chain couples TRBV20-1 to TRBJ1-1; D unclear. CDR3 length: 13 residues. V gave up 3 bases and J gave up 3 bases, with 11 bases separating them. Germline V gene data show CDR1 as DFQATT and CDR2 as SNEGSKA (reference sequence). The CDR3, as DNA: TGCAGTGCTAGTCAAACTTCTCACACTGAAGCTTTCTTT. Its protein product is CSASQTSHTEAFF.

This clonotype appeared a few times. The CDR3 is CASSLTAYEQYV. The CDR3 DNA follows: TGTGCCAGCAGTTTGACAGCCTACGAGCAGTACGTC. The chain employs TRBV12-3 or TRBV12-4 and TRBJ2-7; weak D call: TRBD1 (5 bases). This CDR3 has 12 residues. V gave up 3 bases and J gave up 2 bases, with 5 bases separating them.

This clonotype came up many times. This chain uses TRBV5-6 with TRBJ1-6, with D maybe TRBD1 (6 bases). The CDR3 totals 13 residues. In germline, CDR1 is SGHDT, CDR2 YYEEEE. V gave up 3 bases and J gave up 10 bases, with 11 bases separating them. The CDR3 nucleotides read TGTGCCAGCAGCTATCCGACAGGCTCACCCCTCCACTTT. Its translation is CASSYPTGSPLHF.

This clonotype showed up just a few times. The chain is built from TRBV6-1 and TRBJ2-1; perhaps TRBD1 as D (5 bases). The V end was cut by 6 bases, the J end by 3 bases, with 24 bases between. The germline gives CDR1 MNHNS, CDR2 SASEGT. This CDR3 is built from 18 residues. The CDR3, as DNA: TGTGCCAGCAGGGAACCCATTACAGGCCTGGCCTTCTACAATGAGCAGTTCTTC. It translates to CASREPITGLAFYNEQFF.

Details on this clonotype: At one end, the junction sequence differs from germline, possibly due to a read error. The rearrangement uses TRBV7-7 and TRBJ2-5; no reliable D call. From germline, CDR1 is SSHAT and CDR2 FNYEAQ (reference sequence). The length of the CDR3 is 13 residues. The CDR3 sequence is CASSHGRKETQYF. The DNA for the CDR3 is TGTGCTAGCAGCCACGGACGAAAAGAGACCCAGTACTTC.

About this clonotype: The junction shows a germline mismatch at one end, possibly a read error. This chain links TRBV20-1 with TRBJ2-1; 8 bases map to TRBD1. Germline V gene sequence: CDR1 DFQATT, CDR2 SNEGSKA (reference sequence). The CDR3 sequence is 14 residues long. CDR3 protein: CSASTGQGHNEKFF. The CDR3 DNA sequence: TGCAGTGCTAGTACCGGACAGGGCCACAATGAGAAGTTCTTC.

The rearrangement uses TRBV15 and TRBJ2-2, with D perhaps TRBD1 or TRBD2 (5 bases each). CDR1 LNHNV and CDR2 YYDKDF come from the germline V gene (reference sequence). The CDR3 covers 14 residues. Trimming took 1 base from V and 8 from J, leaving 11 bases between them. DNA for the CDR3: TGTGCCACCAGCAGAGTGGGGGTTCGGGGGGAGCTGTTTTTT. Translated: CATSRVGVRGELFF.

This clonotype was detected many times. J is TRBJ2-5 and V is TRBV7-9; tentatively, D is TRBD1 or TRBD2 (5 bases each). With 2 bases removed from V and 1 base from J, the gap between germline ends came to 11 bases. The CDR3 covers 15 residues. Germline V gene lookup returns CDR1 SEHNR and CDR2 FQNEAQ (reference sequence). The CDR3 sequence: CASSLITGTQETQYF. CDR3 nucleotides: TGTGCCAGCAGCTTAATCACCGGGACCCAAGAGACCCAGTACTTC.

J is TRBJ2-3 and V is TRBV12-3 or TRBV12-4; 10 nucleotides align to TRBD1. This CDR3 region has 15 residues. The V and J ends lost 3 bases and 6 bases, in that order; junction bases with no gene match: 6. In nucleotides, the CDR3 is TGTGCCAGCAGTTTTGGACAGGGGGGGAGGGATACGCAGTATTTT. Amino acid sequence: CASSFGQGGRDTQYF.

This clonotype showed up just a few times. The chain has TRBV10-3 and TRBJ2-2; 10 nucleotides align to TRBD2. Germline V gives CDR1 ENHRY, CDR2 SYGVKD. CDR3 size: 16 residues. The J segment lost 0 bases and the V segment lost 7 bases, leaving 5 bases of the junction unmatched. CDR3 in amino acids: CAITRTSGANTGELFF. The DNA for the CDR3 is TGTGCCATCACCAGGACTAGCGGAGCGAACACCGGGGAGCTGTTTTTT.

The table lists this clonotype with a few counts. The CDR3 DNA reads as TGTGCCAGCAGCTTAAGGAGGACCAGATGGGATAATGAGCAGTTCTTC. The encoded protein is CASSLRRTRWDNEQFF. The J gene is TRBJ2-1, the V gene TRBV7-2, with D tentatively TRBD2 (5 bases). The CDR3 is 16 amino acids. Germline CDR1 SGHTA, CDR2 FQGNSA. The V gene lost 2 bases and the J gene lost 7 bases, with 18 bases spanning the gap.

Here the CDR3 reads CASSYRKGNGYTF. CDR3 coding DNA: TGTGCCAGCAGTTATCGGAAAGGGAACGGCTACACCTTC. The chain recombines TRBV12-3 or TRBV12-4 with TRBJ1-2, with D unresolved. The CDR3 totals 13 residues. V gave up 4 bases and J gave up 8 bases, with 14 bases separating them.

This clonotype was recorded a few times. The V and J genes are TRBV10-2 and TRBJ1-2; 10 positions match TRBD1. Looked up from germline, CDR1 is WSHSY and CDR2 is SAAADI. CDR3 length: 12 residues. J lost 7 bases, V lost 11 bases, and 7 bases had no gene match. The CDR3 region is CACQWDRGGYTF. DNA of the CDR3: TGCGCCTGCCAGTGGGACAGGGGTGGCTACACCTTC.

This sequence joins TRBV6-1 and TRBJ2-1, with 8 bases aligning to TRBD1. The CDR3 is 14 residues long. The V gene's germline CDR1 is MNHNS and CDR2 SASEGT. With V trimmed by 3 bases and J by 7 bases, 5 bases remained unmatched. The CDR3 DNA reads as TGTGCCAGCAGTGAGGGCAGGGGGCTTAATGAGCAGTTCTTC. Amino acids: CASSEGRGLNEQFF.

The V and J genes are TRBV5-6 and TRBJ1-3; D is perhaps TRBD1 (6 bases). The CDR3 is 15 residues long. Trimming removed 3 bases at V and 2 bases at J, with 12 bases between. Germline-derived CDR1 and CDR2 are SGHDT and YYEEEE. This CDR3 is CASSSPGTTGNTIYF. The CDR3, as DNA: TGTGCCAGCAGCTCACCCGGGACAACTGGAAACACCATATATTTT.

The table lists this clonotype with a few counts. This rearrangement joins TRBV6-1 to TRBJ1-5; the D is unclear. This CDR3 has 13 residues. CDR1 is MNHNS, CDR2 SASEGT, per germline. Trimming cost V 4 bases and J 6 bases, with 10 bases left between them. DNA for the CDR3: TGTGCCAGCAGTGGACAACGCATTCAGCCCCAGCATTTT. It encodes CASSGQRIQPQHF.

In its sample, this clonotype was seen many times. The gene calls are TRBV27 and TRBJ2-6; D gene unclear. V was shortened by 7 bases and J by 0 bases, with 10 bases between the two germline ends. The CDR3 loop spans 15 amino acids. Germline V gene lookup returns CDR1 MNHEY and CDR2 SMNVEV (reference sequence). The CDR3, as DNA: TGTGCCAGCACGAGGCTTTTCTCTGGGGCCAACGTCCTGACTTTC. Translation: CASTRLFSGANVLTF. Variable domain in full (rest from reference TRBV27 and TRBJ2-6): EAQVTQNPRYLITVTGKKLTVTCSQNMNHEYMSWYRQDPGLGLRQIYYSMNVEVTDKGDVPEGYKVSRKEKRNFPLILESPSPNQTSLYFCASTRLFSGANVLTFGAGSRLTVL.

This clonotype was detected only a few times. The chain is built from TRBV28 and TRBJ2-7; 10 positions agree with TRBD2. This CDR3 region has 13 residues. V lost 4 bases, J lost 6 bases, and 3 bases stayed unmatched. The germline gives CDR1 MDHEN, CDR2 SYDVKM. The CDR3, as DNA: TGTGCCAGCAGTTCACTAGCGGGATTCGAGCAGTACTTC. Protein product: CASSSLAGFEQYF.

The chain recombines TRBV15 with TRBJ2-3, with 15 bases identical to TRBD2. The CDR3 loop spans 15 amino acids. With 8 bases clipped from V and 2 bases from J, the junction kept 2 bases outside the gene matches. CDR1 LNHNV and CDR2 YYDKDF come from the germline V gene (reference sequence). The CDR3 DNA sequence: TGTGCCACCCGGACTAGCGGGAGGGCCACAGATACGCAGTATTTT. Translation gives CATRTSGRATDTQYF.